The clone carrying this T cell receptor (beta chain) was counted once. Data came from immunoSEQ multiplex PCR; TCRdb stores just in-frame clones and leaves some out. Among 550,000 to 650,000 clones, approximately 96% were seen once, and the ten largest hold less than 0.13%. It was CD45RO-negative cells, positively selected for CCR7, that made up naive CD8 cells, with terminally differentiated effector memory CD45RA+ cells excluded. These data come from a study of shared clonotypes between healthy human individuals. V was trimmed by 5 bases and J by 2 bases, leaving 7 bases between them. Germline V gene sequence: CDR1 MNHEY, CDR2 SMNVEV (reference sequence). This CDR3 region has 12 residues.

Sequenced input: naive CD8+ T cells sorted from blood. The chain joins TRBV27 to TRBJ2-7; no reliable D call. The TCR originated in a woman younger than 45 in good health. This CDR3 reads CASSKNPYEQYF. The CDR3 bases are TGTGCCAGCAGTAAAAACCCCTACGAGCAGTACTTC.